This passage covers 21 T cell receptor beta chains from one sample sequenced in a study of cytomegalovirus exposure and HLA in healthy donors. The PCR was carried out with 60 Vbeta primers and 13 Jbeta primers. TCRdb's copy holds only in-frame clones and misses some; the assay was immunoSEQ multiplex PCR. The table lists about 150,000 clones, around a tenth of them singletons. The sample comprised PBMCs. These receptors were obtained from a male donor in good health and CMV-seronegative.

This clone was detected a few times. The chain recombines TRBV13 with TRBJ2-3, with 10 bases that match TRBD1. The CDR3 is 16 amino acids. The junction had 8 bases not matched to a gene; V was cut back by 4 bases and J by 4 bases. In germline, CDR1 is PRHDT, CDR2 FYEKMQ (reference sequence). The CDR3 region has the DNA TGTGCCAGCAGCTCTCGGGACAGGGGAAGCGCAGATACGCAGTATTTT. It yields the protein CASSSRDRGSADTQYF.

This clone has a handful of counts. The chain employs TRBV7-2 and TRBJ1-4, with 8 bases identical to TRBD1. The CDR3 length is 15 residues. Germline lookup yields CDR1 SGHTA and CDR2 FQGNSA. V lost 5 bases, J lost 8 bases, and 10 bases stayed unmatched. CDR3 sequence reads: CASSPTGGYREKLFF. The CDR3 region has the DNA TGTGCCAGCAGCCCCACAGGGGGATACAGGGAAAAACTGTTTTTT.

The V and J genes are TRBV5-4 and TRBJ2-7; D remains unclear. This CDR3 is built from 16 residues. Germline loops: CDR1 SGHNT, CDR2 YYREEE (reference sequence). V lost 2 bases and J lost 2, with 17 bases in between. The chain's CDR3 is CASSFGEAMTPYEQYF. The CDR3 nucleotides are TGTGCCAGCAGCTTTGGTGAGGCTATGACTCCCTACGAGCAGTACTTC.

In this sample, this clone turned up a few times. The chain recombines TRBV7-2 with TRBJ2-3, with TRBD2 identical over 14 bases. The germline gives CDR1 SGHTA, CDR2 FQGNSA. The CDR3 runs 19 residues. V was pared by 5 bases and J by 1 base, with 11 bases of the junction left unmatched. The CDR3 loop is CASSTAGTSGSWGTDTQYF. In DNA, the CDR3 is TGTGCCAGCAGCACCGCCGGGACTAGCGGGAGCTGGGGCACAGATACGCAGTATTTT.

This clone was seen a handful of times. The CDR3 DNA follows: TGTGCCAGCAACGACAGCATGAACACTGAAGCTTTCTTT. Its translation is CASNDSMNTEAFF. V and J are TRBV11-3 and TRBJ1-1; D possibly corresponds to TRBD1 (5 bases). This CDR3 spans 13 amino acids. The V end was cut by 7 bases, the J end by 0 bases, with 9 bases between. Germline V gives CDR1 SGHNT, CDR2 YENEEA.

This clone showed up just a few times. The rearrangement uses TRBV4-2 and TRBJ1-3, with 8 bases aligning to TRBD1. The CDR3 totals 17 residues. CDR1 is LGHNA and CDR2 is YNFKEQ in the germline V gene. Trimming cost V 2 bases and J 0 bases; bases outside gene matches: 6. As DNA, the CDR3 is TGTGCCAGCAGCCAACAGGGGGCATCTTCCTCTGGAAACACCATATATTTT. Protein sequence: CASSQQGASSSGNTIYF.

CDR3 loop: CASSERHTPGLRSYEQYF. In nucleotides, the CDR3 is TGTGCCAGCAGTGAACGGCATACTCCGGGACTCCGCTCCTACGAGCAGTACTTC. The J gene is TRBJ2-7, the V gene TRBV5-5; tentatively, D is TRBD2 (6 bases). V was cut by 5 bases and J by 0 bases, with 24 bases left in between. From germline, CDR1 is SGHKS and CDR2 YYEKEE (reference sequence). The CDR3 extends over 18 amino acids.

This clone turned up a few times. The V gene is TRBV6-1, the J gene TRBJ1-1, with D hard to call. V lost 7 bases, J lost 2 bases, and 14 bases lay in between. The length of the CDR3 is 14 residues. The germline CDR1 and CDR2 sequences are MNHNS and SASEGT. The CDR3 coding sequence is TGTGCCAGCACTTCCCAGGTCTTCAACACTGAAGCTTTCTTT. Its translation is CASTSQVFNTEAFF.

This clone was picked up a small number of times. The chain has TRBV4-2 and TRBJ2-1, with TRBD2 matching 9 bases. CDR1 is LGHNA, CDR2 YNFKEQ, per germline. This CDR3 comprises 15 residues. The junction had 4 bases not matched to a gene; V was cut back by 0 bases and J by 7 bases. The CDR3 region is CASSQEGRGGNEQFF. The CDR3 nucleotides are TGTGCCAGCAGCCAAGAGGGGCGGGGGGGGAATGAGCAGTTCTTC.

This chain links TRBV18 with TRBJ2-3, with 7 bases fitting TRBD1. Germline values: CDR1 KGHSH, CDR2 LQKENI. CDR3 length: 20 residues. V gave up 3 bases and J gave up 0 bases; unmatched junction bases: 18. The chain's CDR3 is CASSPRQKQGYLRSTDTQYF. DNA of the CDR3: TGTGCCAGCTCACCCCGACAAAAACAGGGGTATTTGCGGAGCACAGATACGCAGTATTTT.

For the CDR3, the DNA is TGTGCCAGTAGTCCCTACCAGCGAACGGGGTCTAGGGAGACCCAGTACTTC. This translates into CASSPYQRTGSRETQYF. The gene calls are TRBV19 and TRBJ2-5, with D possibly matching TRBD2 (5 bases). The germline CDR1 and CDR2 sequences are LNHDA and SQIVND (reference sequence). The V gene lost 5 bases and the J gene lost 5 bases, with 24 bases spanning the gap. The CDR3 sequence is 17 residues long.

The chain is built from TRBV4-3 and TRBJ1-1; D is undetermined. Deletions cut 0 bases from V and 3 bases from J, with 5 bases between. CDR3 size: 13 residues. Germline-derived CDR1 and CDR2 are LGHNA and YSLEER. The CDR3 is CASSQDYYTEAFF. CDR3 nucleotide sequence: TGCGCCAGCAGCCAAGATTATTACACTGAAGCTTTCTTT.

This clone was found a few times. This rearrangement joins TRBV28 to TRBJ1-2; TRBD1 aligns across 9 bases. Germline CDR1 is MDHEN and CDR2 is SYDVKM. This CDR3 is 15 amino acids long. With 5 bases clipped from V and 5 bases from J, the junction kept 9 bases outside the gene matches. CDR3 protein: CASSLLGTGWYGYTF. The CDR3 nucleotides are TGTGCCAGCAGTCTTTTGGGGACAGGGTGGTATGGCTACACCTTC.

This clone was counted a few times. V gene TRBV7-3 combines with J gene TRBJ2-1; 12 nucleotides match TRBD2. Germline V gene data show CDR1 as SGHTA and CDR2 as FQGTGA. V lost 5 bases to trimming and J lost 0 bases; unmatched junction nucleotides: 11. The CDR3 loop spans 19 amino acids. CDR3 region: CASSPSGLAGLHSYNEQFF. The CDR3 DNA follows: TGTGCCAGCAGCCCATCGGGACTAGCGGGCCTACACTCCTACAATGAGCAGTTCTTC. The full variable domain, completed using reference TRBV7-3 and TRBJ2-1, is GAGVSQTPSNKVTEKGKYVELRCDPISGHTALYWYRQSLGQGPEFLIYFQGTGAADDSGLPNDRFFAVRPEGSVSTLKIQRTERGDSAVYLCASSPSGLAGLHSYNEQFFGPGTRLTVL.

This clone came up a few times. V gene TRBV18 combines with J gene TRBJ1-1; the D gene is possibly TRBD1 (5 bases). Germline CDR1 and CDR2: KGHSH and LQKENI. The CDR3 runs to 14 residues. V was trimmed by 3 bases and J by 6 bases, leaving 14 bases between them. This CDR3 reads CASSPGTEGSEAFF. The CDR3 DNA follows: TGTGCCAGCTCACCCGGGACGGAGGGGTCTGAAGCTTTCTTT.

Only one count was recorded for this clone. This sample also contains other DNA sequences that code for the same CDR3. The V gene is TRBV9, the J gene TRBJ2-5, with 11 bases fitting TRBD2. The germline CDR1 and CDR2 sequences are SGDLS and YYNGEE. The CDR3 spans 17 residues. The V segment lost 0 bases and the J segment 1 base; nucleotides outside the gene matches: 5. CDR3: CASSVAASGGPQETQYF. DNA of the CDR3: TGTGCCAGCAGCGTAGCTGCTAGCGGGGGGCCCCAAGAGACCCAGTACTTC.

This clone was seen a handful of times. The chain joins TRBV28 to TRBJ1-2, with 9 bases lining up with TRBD1. In germline, CDR1 is MDHEN, CDR2 SYDVKM. There are 15 residues in the CDR3. The V and J ends lost 5 bases and 3 bases, in that order; junction bases with no gene match: 7. The CDR3 region has the DNA TGTGCCAGCAGTCGGACAGGGGCCTCATACTATGGCTACACCTTC. Amino acids: CASSRTGASYYGYTF.

This clone has just a few counts. The chain employs TRBV4-3 and TRBJ1-3; TRBD1 aligns across 8 bases. With V trimmed by 1 base and J by 3 bases, 2 bases remained unmatched. The germline V gene encodes CDR1 LGHNA and CDR2 YSLEER. There are 15 residues in the CDR3. The CDR3 sequence: CASSQGTGSGNTIYF. In DNA, the CDR3 is TGCGCCAGCAGCCAAGGGACAGGGAGTGGAAACACCATATATTTT.

V gene TRBV11-3 combines with J gene TRBJ2-1; a weak D match, TRBD2 (5 bases). Germline CDR1 and CDR2: SGHNT and YENEEA. CDR3 length equals 15 residues. V was pared by 5 bases and J by 0 bases, with 11 bases between. The CDR3 nucleotides read TGTGCCAGCAGCCCAAGCGGAAGCTCCTACAATGAGCAGTTCTTC. Translating it yields CASSPSGSSYNEQFF.

Here the CDR3 reads CASSLYPSGGQSSYNEQFF. CDR3 sequence (DNA): TGCGCCAGCAGCTTGTACCCTAGCGGGGGGCAGAGCTCCTACAATGAGCAGTTCTTC. The V call is TRBV5-1, the J call TRBJ2-1; TRBD2 aligns across 11 bases. V was pared by 1 base and J by 0 bases, with 9 bases of the junction left unmatched. The CDR3 has 19 amino acids. CDR1 is SGHRS, CDR2 YFSETQ, per germline. Variable domain in full (rest from reference TRBV5-1 and TRBJ2-1): KAGVTQTPRYLIKTRGQQVTLSCSPISGHRSVSWYQQTPGQGLQFLFEYFSETQRNKGNFPGRFSGRQFSNSRSEMNVSTLELGDSALYLCASSLYPSGGQSSYNEQFFGPGTRLTVL.

The chain carries TRBV15 and TRBJ2-7; possibly TRBD2 for D (6 bases). V shed 5 bases and J shed 0 bases, with 14 bases lying between them. Germline loops: CDR1 LNHNV, CDR2 YYDKDF (reference sequence). This CDR3 is 15 amino acids long. In DNA form, the CDR3 reads TGTGCCACCAGCGCTGGTAGCGGAACCTCCTACGAGCAGTACTTC. Its protein product is CATSAGSGTSYEQYF.